This is a list of T cell receptor beta chains from one sample in a study of identical twins. MiXCR was run by TCRdb on the 5' RACE reads, yielding one entry per CDR3 protein. The profile shows hundreds of thousands of distinct CDR3 sequences, 8.5% to 9% of them singletons. This same sample was also taken into another study, of yellow fever vaccine responses in identical twins.

Material for sequencing was PBMCs. Receptors were obtained from a woman in her late teens or twenties in good health. CDR3s include the opening cysteine and the closing phenylalanine or tryptophan. The order of the fields is clone size, J gene, V gene, D gene, CDR3 DNA, CDR3 protein. The D gene is left open where the match is weak. Rows may omit the clone size; those that give it use once, few, many or a size class.

size: many; J: TRBJ2-3; V: TRBV7-9; D: TRBD2; DNA: TGTGCCAGCAGCTTAACGGGGGGACTCGGCACAGATACGCAGTATTTT; CDR3: CASSLTGGLGTDTQYF
size: few; J: TRBJ2-3; V: TRBV12-3/TRBV12-4; D: .; DNA: TGTGCCAGCAGTTTGGGGTTGGCACCCGTTAGCACAGATACGCAGTATTTT; CDR3: CASSLGLAPVSTDTQYF
size: .; J: TRBJ2-3; V: TRBV6-5; D: .; DNA: TGTGCCACCCAGACAGGCACAGATACGCAGTATTTT; CDR3: CATQTGTDTQYF
size: many; J: TRBJ2-5; V: TRBV27; D: .; DNA: TGTGCCAGCAGTTACAGGCTCCAAGAGACCCAGTACTTC; CDR3: CASSYRLQETQYF
size: many; J: TRBJ2-1; V: TRBV20-1; D: TRBD2; DNA: TGCAGTGCTCCTAGACTAGCGGGTTCCTACAATGAGCAGTTCTTC; CDR3: CSAPRLAGSYNEQFF
size: .; J: TRBJ2-1; V: TRBV15; D: .; DNA: TGTGCCACCAGCAGTAGCAGGAGGGACAATGAGCAGTTCTTC; CDR3: CATSSSRRDNEQFF
size: few; J: TRBJ2-7; V: TRBV29-1; D: TRBD1; DNA: TGCAGCGTTGGGGACAGGAGCTCCTACGAGCAGTACTTC; CDR3: CSVGDRSSYEQYF
size: few; J: TRBJ1-1; V: TRBV5-5; D: .; DNA: TGTGCCAGCAGCTTGGCCCCGGGGAGCGGAAAAGCTGAAGCTTTCTTT; CDR3: CASSLAPGSGKAEAFF
size: many; J: TRBJ2-7; V: TRBV12-3/TRBV12-4; D: .; DNA: TGTGCCAGCAGTTTAGCGCCTAGCATCCACGAGCAGTACTTC; CDR3: CASSLAPSIHEQYF
size: .; J: TRBJ2-7; V: TRBV12-3/TRBV12-4; D: TRBD2; DNA: TGTGCCAGCAGCCTAGGGACTAGGCCGGGAGGGGTATACGAGCAGTACTTC; CDR3: CASSLGTRPGGVYEQYF
size: many; J: TRBJ2-7; V: TRBV4-3; D: .; DNA: TGCGCCAGCAGCCAAGATAGCGGGACAGGGTCCTACGAGCAGTACTTC; CDR3: CASSQDSGTGSYEQYF
size: few; J: TRBJ2-1; V: TRBV28; D: .; DNA: TGTGCCAGCAGTTATCATGAGCAGTTCTTC; CDR3: CASSYHEQFF
size: .; J: TRBJ2-7; V: TRBV6-5; D: .; DNA: TGTGCCAGCAGTTACTACCGTCCCGGGACCCGGACCTACGACCAGTACTTC; CDR3: CASSYYRPGTRTYDQYF
size: few; J: TRBJ2-2; V: TRBV9; D: TRBD2; DNA: TGTGCCAGCCAGCGTACTAGCGGTCCCACCGGGGAGCTGTTTTTT; CDR3: CASQRTSGPTGELFF
size: few; J: TRBJ2-7; V: TRBV7-9; D: TRBD2; DNA: TGTGCCAGCAGCTTCACGCTGGGAGGGAACTCCTACGAGCAGTACTTC; CDR3: CASSFTLGGNSYEQYF
size: few; J: TRBJ2-2; V: TRBV9; D: .; DNA: TGTGCCAGCAGCGTAAGGTGGGGGAACACCGGGGAGCTGTTTTTT; CDR3: CASSVRWGNTGELFF
size: few; J: TRBJ2-7; V: TRBV15; D: TRBD1; DNA: TGTGCCACCAGCAGTGATGTTGGGGACAGGGGGCTACTGGGCGTCTACGAGCAGTACTTC; CDR3: CATSSDVGDRGLLGVYEQYF
size: .; J: TRBJ1-2; V: TRBV3-1; D: TRBD1; DNA: TGTGCCAGCAGCCCCATCGACAGGGGTTCCTATGGCTACACCTTC; CDR3: CASSPIDRGSYGYTF
size: .; J: TRBJ2-1; V: TRBV20-1; D: TRBD2; DNA: TGCAGTGCTAGAGCACCAAGCGGGGAACACAATGAGCAGTTCTTC; CDR3: CSARAPSGEHNEQFF
size: few; J: TRBJ2-1; V: TRBV28; D: TRBD1; DNA: TGTGCCAGCAGTTTATGGGGGGGGACAGGGGTCAATGAGCAGTTCTTC; CDR3: CASSLWGGTGVNEQFF
size: many; J: TRBJ2-5; V: TRBV7-2; D: .; DNA: TGTGCCAGCAGCTTAGCGTACAACCAAGAGACCCAGTACTTC; CDR3: CASSLAYNQETQYF
size: few; J: TRBJ2-5; V: TRBV27; D: .; DNA: TGTGCCAGCAGCGCTGTTCGAGCGGTGGGGACCCAGTACTTC; CDR3: CASSAVRAVGTQYF
size: .; J: TRBJ2-3; V: TRBV20-1; D: TRBD1; DNA: TGCAGTGCGAATTACGACAGGGTCGGGGCGACAGATACGCAGTATTTT; CDR3: CSANYDRVGATDTQYF
size: .; J: TRBJ2-7; V: TRBV18; D: .; DNA: TGTGCCAGCGCAGAGTCTTGGGAATCCTACGAGCAGTACTTC; CDR3: CASAESWESYEQYF
size: .; J: TRBJ2-2; V: TRBV11-1; D: .; DNA: TGTGCCAGCAGCCCGCGGGATGGACTCGCCAAAGGGACCGGGGAGCTGTTTTTT; CDR3: CASSPRDGLAKGTGELFF
size: few; J: TRBJ1-1; V: TRBV5-1; D: .; DNA: TGCGCCAGCAGCTTTGGGGCAGGTATGAACACTGAAGCTTTCTTT; CDR3: CASSFGAGMNTEAFF
size: once; J: TRBJ2-5; V: TRBV6-6; D: .; DNA: TGTGCCACAGGGGAGAGTGAGACCCAGTACTTC; CDR3: CATGESETQYF
size: few; J: TRBJ2-7; V: TRBV19; D: TRBD2; DNA: TGTGCCAGTGGACTAGCGGGAGTCTCCGAGCAGTACTTC; CDR3: CASGLAGVSEQYF
size: many; J: TRBJ2-1; V: TRBV2; D: .; DNA: TGTGCCAGCAGTGGGCTTGGCGACAATGAGCAGTTCTTC; CDR3: CASSGLGDNEQFF
size: .; J: TRBJ2-3; V: TRBV28; D: .; DNA: TGTGCCAGCAGACCTATTGGGAGCACAGATACGCAGTATTTT; CDR3: CASRPIGSTDTQYF
size: .; J: TRBJ1-5; V: TRBV12-3/TRBV12-4; D: .; DNA: TGTGCCAGCAGTTTAGCCAGGGCCTCTAGCAATCAGCCCCAGCATTTT; CDR3: CASSLARASSNQPQHF
size: many; J: TRBJ2-3; V: TRBV12-3/TRBV12-4; D: TRBD2; DNA: TGTGCCAGCAACCGCGGGGGAGCAGATACGCAGTATTTT; CDR3: CASNRGGADTQYF
size: many; J: TRBJ2-2; V: TRBV12-3/TRBV12-4; D: TRBD2; DNA: TGTGCCAGCAGCCCTCTGGCGGGGGGGATCGGGGAGCTGTTTTTT; CDR3: CASSPLAGGIGELFF
size: few; J: TRBJ2-1; V: TRBV5-8; D: .; DNA: TGTGCCAGCAGCGACGATTGGGACCGTAGCTCCTACAATGAGCAGTTCTTC; CDR3: CASSDDWDRSSYNEQFF
size: .; J: TRBJ2-3; V: TRBV11-2; D: TRBD1; DNA: TGTGCCAGCAGCTCTCACCCACAGGGGTTGTTTGCTTCAGATACGCAGTATTTT; CDR3: CASSSHPQGLFASDTQYF
size: .; J: TRBJ2-7; V: TRBV30; D: .; DNA: TGTGCCAGATCAGGGGCCTCCAACTCCTACGAGCAGTACTTC; CDR3: CARSGASNSYEQYF
size: .; J: TRBJ2-1; V: TRBV30; D: .; DNA: TGTGCCTGGAGTGTACGGGCAGGTGAGCAGTTCTTC; CDR3: CAWSVRAGEQFF
size: few; J: TRBJ2-7; V: TRBV29-1; D: TRBD2; DNA: TGCAGCGTCTCCTCGCGGGAGGGAGGGGGCGAGCAGTACTTC; CDR3: CSVSSREGGGEQYF
size: many; J: TRBJ1-6; V: TRBV4-1; D: .; DNA: TGCGCCAGCAGCCAAGGTCCAGCGATGAATTCACCCCTCCACTTT; CDR3: CASSQGPAMNSPLHF
size: .; J: TRBJ2-7; V: TRBV9; D: .; DNA: TGTGCCAGCAGCGTAGGGGTCGGGACCTACGAGCAGTACTTC; CDR3: CASSVGVGTYEQYF
size: .; J: TRBJ1-1; V: TRBV5-1; D: .; DNA: TGCGCCACCCGCGGGGAGGGTTATGTCGCTGAAGCTTTCTTT; CDR3: CATRGEGYVAEAFF
size: .; J: TRBJ2-1; V: TRBV27; D: .; DNA: TGTGCCAGCAGTTTAGAGGCGGCGGGTCTCAGTGAGCAGTTCTTC; CDR3: CASSLEAAGLSEQFF
size: few; J: TRBJ2-2; V: TRBV6-1; D: .; DNA: TGTGCCAGCAGCCTTATTACTTTTGGTGCACCCGGGGAGCTGTTTTTT; CDR3: CASSLITFGAPGELFF
size: .; J: TRBJ1-4; V: TRBV5-5; D: TRBD1; DNA: TGTGCCAGCAGCATACAGGGGATTACTAATGAAAAACTGTTTTTT; CDR3: CASSIQGITNEKLFF
size: .; J: TRBJ2-5; V: TRBV10-3; D: .; DNA: TGTGCCATCAGTGAGTCGAGGGGAGAGACCCAGTACTTC; CDR3: CAISESRGETQYF
size: .; J: TRBJ2-7; V: TRBV25-1; D: .; DNA: TGTGCCAGCACCCCAGATGGGAAGGTCTACGAGCAGTACTTC; CDR3: CASTPDGKVYEQYF
size: .; J: TRBJ2-1; V: TRBV7-9; D: .; DNA: TGTGCCAGCAGCTTAGAGCCCTCGCGAGGGGAGCAGTTCTTC; CDR3: CASSLEPSRGEQFF
size: many; J: TRBJ2-1; V: TRBV28; D: TRBD1; DNA: TGTGCCAGCAGTTCCGACAGGGGAGGTGAGCAGTTCTTC; CDR3: CASSSDRGGEQFF
size: few; J: TRBJ2-5; V: TRBV25-1; D: .; DNA: TGTGCCAGCAGTGAATGGGACCTTGGTGAAGAGACCCAGTACTTC; CDR3: CASSEWDLGEETQYF
size: many; J: TRBJ2-7; V: TRBV5-1; D: TRBD1; DNA: TGCGCCAGCAGCTCCGGACAGGGGGCCTACGAGCAGTACTTC; CDR3: CASSSGQGAYEQYF
size: few; J: TRBJ1-3; V: TRBV6-1; D: TRBD1; DNA: TGTGCCAGCAGCGGTGGGACAGGGGTGATGAGAAACACCATATATTTT; CDR3: CASSGGTGVMRNTIYF